These 14 T cell receptor beta chains were all obtained from the same sample, sequenced in a study of blood T cell repertoires in COVID-19. The data were produced by immunoSEQ multiplex PCR, yet TCRdb's version contains in-frame clones alone and is incomplete. This table holds about 160,000 clones, around 93% found once. Specimen: peripheral blood. The receptor source for this set is a woman in her forties or fifties with acute or convalescent COVID-19.

V gene TRBV7-9 combines with J gene TRBJ2-3; 12 bases fit TRBD2. V lost 5 bases to trimming and J lost 2 bases; unmatched junction nucleotides: 8. There are 17 residues in the CDR3. Germline values: CDR1 SEHNR, CDR2 FQNEAQ (reference sequence). Here the CDR3 DNA reads TGTGCCAGCAGCCGACTAGCGGGGGCCTTAAACACAGATACGCAGTATTTT. It yields the protein CASSRLAGALNTDTQYF.

This clone was counted a few times. This rearrangement joins TRBV28 to TRBJ1-2; D remains unclear. The V and J ends lost 5 bases and 4 bases respectively, with 14 bases between them. This CDR3 region has 14 residues. Germline V gives CDR1 MDHEN, CDR2 SYDVKM. The CDR3 DNA reads TGTGCCAGCAGTCAGGCGAGAAGCCCCTATGGCTACACCTTC. Protein sequence: CASSQARSPYGYTF.

This chain links TRBV2 with TRBJ1-1, with a tentative D call TRBD1 (5 bases). The CDR3 runs to 14 residues. In germline, CDR1 is SNHLY, CDR2 FYNNEI. Trimming pared 2 bases from V and 3 bases from J, leaving 10 bases between. CDR3 nucleotides: TGTGCCAGCAGTGAAAGCCCGGGGGACACTGAAGCTTTCTTT. Its translation is CASSESPGDTEAFF.

This sequence joins TRBV6-1 and TRBJ1-2; D might be TRBD1 (5 bases). V was shortened by 1 base and J by 4 bases, with 10 bases between the two germline ends. The CDR3 extends over 14 amino acids. In germline, CDR1 is MNHNS, CDR2 SASEGT. CDR3 residues: CASSEGGSTYGYTF. The DNA of the CDR3 is TGTGCCAGCAGTGAAGGGGGCTCTACCTATGGCTACACCTTC.

V is TRBV9 and J is TRBJ1-2; possibly TRBD1 for D (5 bases). Trimming took 0 bases from V and 4 from J, leaving 7 bases between them. The CDR3 sequence is 13 residues long. Germline values: CDR1 SGDLS, CDR2 YYNGEE. The CDR3 DNA reads TGTGCCAGCAGCGTAGAGGACACCTATGGCTACACCTTC. This translates into CASSVEDTYGYTF. Filled out from reference TRBV9 and TRBJ1-2, the complete variable domain reads DSGVTQTPKHLITATGQRVTLRCSPRSGDLSVYWYQQSLDQGLQFLIQYYNGEERAKGNILERFSAQQFPDLHSELNLSSLELGDSALYFCASSVEDTYGYTFGSGTRLTVV.

This clone was observed once. The rearrangement links TRBV7-3 to TRBJ2-1; 10 nucleotides align to TRBD2. The J segment lost 10 bases and the V segment lost 4 bases, leaving 4 bases of the junction unmatched. CDR3 length equals 13 residues. Looked up from germline, CDR1 is SGHTA and CDR2 is FQGTGA. The chain's CDR3 is CASSYNSGREQFF. The DNA of the CDR3 is TGTGCCAGCAGCTACAATAGCGGGAGGGAGCAGTTCTTC.

Here the CDR3 reads CASSPYTGTVGETQYF. CDR3 nucleotides: TGTGCCAGCAGTCCTTACACCGGGACAGTCGGAGAGACCCAGTACTTC. This sequence joins TRBV28 and TRBJ2-5; TRBD1 matches at 7 bases. Trimming removed 5 bases from V and 4 bases from J; junction bases left unmatched: 13. The germline V gene has CDR1 MDHEN and CDR2 SYDVKM. This CDR3 has 16 amino acids.

The rearrangement joins TRBV7-8 to TRBJ1-1; no reliable D call. Trimming removed 1 base at V and 4 bases at J, with 13 bases between. The CDR3 is 15 residues long. Per germline, CDR1 SGHVS and CDR2 FQNEAQ. The CDR3 spells CASSLVFREGTEAFF. For the CDR3, the DNA is TGTGCCAGCAGCTTAGTCTTCCGGGAGGGCACTGAAGCTTTCTTT. The variable domain in full, with the rest retrieved from reference TRBV7-8 and TRBJ1-1, is GAGVSQSPRYKVAKRGQDVALRCDPISGHVSLFWYQQALGQGPEFLTYFQNEAQLDKSGLPSDRFFAERPEGSVSTLKIQRTQQEDSAVYLCASSLVFREGTEAFFGQGTRLTVV.

J is TRBJ1-4 and V is TRBV5-4; D not resolved. Germline values: CDR1 SGHNT, CDR2 YYREEE (reference sequence). Trimming took 0 bases from V and 11 from J, leaving 11 bases between them. The CDR3 extends over 13 amino acids. The CDR3 region has the DNA TGTGCCAGCAGCTTGGTGGATAACGGGAAACTGTTTTTT. Its translation: CASSLVDNGKLFF.

This chain links TRBV18 with TRBJ1-1; 7 bases are a match to TRBD1. The CDR3 totals 13 residues. Germline trimming cut 5 bases from V and 7 bases from J; bases unmatched to any gene: 7. Per germline, CDR1 KGHSH and CDR2 LQKENI. CDR3 sequence reads: CASSSTGLGEAFF. CDR3 in DNA: TGTGCCAGCTCATCGACAGGGCTTGGTGAAGCTTTCTTT.

The genes are TRBV2 and TRBJ1-1; possibly TRBD1 for D (6 bases). The germline V gene has CDR1 SNHLY and CDR2 FYNNEI. There are 13 residues in the CDR3. V lost 10 bases and J lost 1, with 13 bases in between. CDR3 sequence: CAKKQGWNTEAFF. In nucleotides, the CDR3 is TGTGCCAAAAAACAGGGTTGGAACACTGAAGCTTTCTTT.

The V and J genes are TRBV6-5 and TRBJ1-1; possible D gene TRBD1, 6 bases. V was shortened by 0 bases and J by 4 bases, with 9 bases between the two germline ends. This CDR3 contains 14 residues. Germline V lookup: CDR1 MNHEY, CDR2 SVGAGI. The CDR3: CASSYSQGPTEAFF. CDR3 in DNA: TGTGCCAGCAGTTACTCGCAGGGGCCCACTGAAGCTTTCTTT.

This chain connects TRBV21-1 to TRBJ2-5; the DNA was not compared with TRBD2, the D call given in the table. TRBV21-1 represents a pseudogene. There are 16 residues in the CDR3. CDR3 sequence (DNA): TGTGCCAGCAGCAAACGCGCTAGCGGGACTACAGAGACCCAGTACTTC. Its translation is CASSKRASGTTETQYF.

This chain joins TRBV6-1 and TRBJ2-3; 10 positions agree with TRBD1. J gave up 10 bases and V 4 bases, and 17 bases lay outside the gene matches. The length of the CDR3 is 17 residues. Germline V CDR1 and CDR2: MNHNS, SASEGT. The CDR3 DNA reads TGTGCCAGCAGTGGGTTGGGGACAGGGGCCCCTGGGAGGTCGCAGTATTTT. This sequence encodes CASSGLGTGAPGRSQYF.